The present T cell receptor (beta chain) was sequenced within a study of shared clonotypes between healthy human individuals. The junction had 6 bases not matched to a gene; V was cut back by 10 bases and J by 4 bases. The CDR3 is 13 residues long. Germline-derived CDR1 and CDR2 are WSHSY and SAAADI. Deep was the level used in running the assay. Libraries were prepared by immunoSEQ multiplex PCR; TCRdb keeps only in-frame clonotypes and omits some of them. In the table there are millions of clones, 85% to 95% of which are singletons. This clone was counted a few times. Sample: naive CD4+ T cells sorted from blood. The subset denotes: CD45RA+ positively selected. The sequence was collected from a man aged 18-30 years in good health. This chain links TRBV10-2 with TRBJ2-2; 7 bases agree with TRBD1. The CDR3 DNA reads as TGCGCCACCGCCGGGACAGTCACCGGGGAGCTGTTTTTT. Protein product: CATAGTVTGELFF.